The T cell receptor (beta chain) under discussion was sequenced for a study of blood T cell repertoires in COVID-19. J lost 0 bases, V lost 3 bases, and 4 bases had no gene match. Germline values: CDR1 LNHDA, CDR2 SQIVND (reference sequence). This CDR3 region has 16 residues. The repertoire was sequenced with immunoSEQ multiplex PCR; TCRdb's copy has only in-frame clones and lacks some. The sample lists 130,000 to 150,000 clones; more than 75% were seen once. The receptor was derived from a man aged 60 to 75 with acute or convalescent COVID-19. The chain employs TRBV19 and TRBJ1-2; 10 positions match TRBD1. The sequencing sample was made of peripheral blood. CDR3 amino acids: CASSIGGTGANYGYTF. The DNA for the CDR3 is TGTGCCAGTAGTATCGGGGGGACAGGGGCTAACTATGGCTACACCTTC.